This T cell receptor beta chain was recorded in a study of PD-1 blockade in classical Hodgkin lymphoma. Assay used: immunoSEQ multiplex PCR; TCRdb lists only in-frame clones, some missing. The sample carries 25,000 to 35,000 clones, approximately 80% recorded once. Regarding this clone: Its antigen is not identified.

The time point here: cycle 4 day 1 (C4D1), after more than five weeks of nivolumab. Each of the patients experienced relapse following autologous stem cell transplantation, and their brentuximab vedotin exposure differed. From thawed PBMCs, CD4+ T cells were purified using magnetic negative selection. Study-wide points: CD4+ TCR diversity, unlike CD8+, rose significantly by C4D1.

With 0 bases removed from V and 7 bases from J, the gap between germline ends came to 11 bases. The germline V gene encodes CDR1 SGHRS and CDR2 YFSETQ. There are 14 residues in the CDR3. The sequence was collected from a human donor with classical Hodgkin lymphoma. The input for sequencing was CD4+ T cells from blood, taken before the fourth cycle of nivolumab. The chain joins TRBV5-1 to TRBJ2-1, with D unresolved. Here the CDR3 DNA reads TGCGCCAGCAGCTTGGGTGCAGTTTCTAATGAGCAGTTCTTC. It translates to CASSLGAVSNEQFF. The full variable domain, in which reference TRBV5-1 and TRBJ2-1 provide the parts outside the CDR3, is KAGVTQTPRYLIKTRGQQVTLSCSPISGHRSVSWYQQTPGQGLQFLFEYFSETQRNKGNFPGRFSGRQFSNSRSEMNVSTLELGDSALYLCASSLGAVSNEQFFGPGTRLTVL.